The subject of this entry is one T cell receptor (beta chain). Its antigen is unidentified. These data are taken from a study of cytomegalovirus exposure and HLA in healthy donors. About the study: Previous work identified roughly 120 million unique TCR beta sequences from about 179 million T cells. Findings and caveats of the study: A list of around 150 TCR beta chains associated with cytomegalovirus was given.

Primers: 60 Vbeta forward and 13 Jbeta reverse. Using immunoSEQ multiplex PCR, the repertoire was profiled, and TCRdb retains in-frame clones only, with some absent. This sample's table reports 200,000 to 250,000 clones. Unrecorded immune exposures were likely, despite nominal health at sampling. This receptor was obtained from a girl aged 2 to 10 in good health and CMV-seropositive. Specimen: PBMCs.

Written as DNA, the CDR3 is TGTGCCAGCAGTTTCCGTTTCTCCTACGAGCAGTACTTC. Translated, it gives CASSFRFSYEQYF. V and J are TRBV27 and TRBJ2-7; D remains ambiguous. V shed 3 bases and J shed 0 bases, with 6 bases lying between them. Looked up from germline, CDR1 is MNHEY and CDR2 is SMNVEV (reference sequence). CDR3 length: 13 amino acids.